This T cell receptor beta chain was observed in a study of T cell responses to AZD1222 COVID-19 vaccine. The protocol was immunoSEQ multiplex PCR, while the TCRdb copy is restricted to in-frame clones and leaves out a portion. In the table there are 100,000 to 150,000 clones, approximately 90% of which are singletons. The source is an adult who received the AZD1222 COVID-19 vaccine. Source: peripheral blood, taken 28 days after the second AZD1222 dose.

CDR3 loop: CSAKTTVEQFF. CDR3 nucleotide sequence: TGCAGTGCCAAGACTACAGTTGAGCAGTTCTTC. The gene calls are TRBV20-1 and TRBJ2-1; D is perhaps TRBD2 (5 bases). V was cut by 6 bases and J by 9 bases, with 12 bases left in between. From germline, CDR1 is DFQATT and CDR2 SNEGSKA (reference sequence). This CDR3 region has 11 residues.